The 4 T cell receptor beta chains below all came from one sample that was sequenced in a study of spatial heterogeneity in lung cancer (dated by TCRdb to 2018 to 2020). The library was prepared using 5' RACE. The sequencer listed for this sample is NextSeq 500. Using fastp at Q25 and MiXCR, TCRdb reprocessed the public reads and kept productive beta chains. Rows merge per CDR3 protein into single entries with the most common DNA and genes. For this sample the table gives more than 20,000 distinct CDR3 sequences, of which 4.6% were detected only once. The top ten clones comprise around 7.4% of the sample. According to the study, the label for this sample's time point signals: sample taken at primary tumor resection. For TCR sequencing, whole RNA was extracted from tumor and nontumor lung tissue, or from cryopreserved PBMC samples, and no cell sorting was done. Sequencing used PBMCs, obtained at surgery. The receptors here all came from a male donor with early-stage non-small cell lung cancer.

Many counts were recorded for this clonotype. The rearrangement joins TRBV6-2 or TRBV6-3 to TRBJ2-1, with D perhaps matching TRBD2 (5 bases). Trimming stripped 2 bases from V and 7 bases from J, with 9 bases between. This CDR3 is built from 13 residues. Germline-derived CDR1 and CDR2 are MNHEY and SVGEGT. This chain's CDR3 is CASSYLGGNEQFF. The CDR3 bases are TGTGCCAGCAGTTACCTCGGAGGTAATGAGCAGTTCTTC.

This clonotype was seen many times. The chain is built from TRBV4-1 and TRBJ2-7; 7 bases are shared with TRBD2. Per germline, CDR1 MGHRA and CDR2 YSYEKL. The ends lost 0 bases at V and 7 bases at J; junction bases unmatched: 12. This CDR3 is 16 amino acids long. CDR3 DNA: TGCGCCAGCAGCCAAGATTGGAGCGGGACCGTGGGGGAGCAGTACTTC. Translating it yields CASSQDWSGTVGEQYF.

This clonotype was seen ten or more times. The chain uses TRBV12-3 or TRBV12-4 and TRBJ1-5; D call uncertain. The CDR3 is made up of 14 amino acids. Trimming stripped 1 base from V and 2 bases from J, with 6 bases between. CDR3 sequence: CASSLEGRNQPQHF. CDR3 in DNA: TGTGCCAGCAGTTTAGAAGGGCGCAATCAGCCCCAGCATTTT.

Judged by abundance, this clonotype is medium-sized. The chain couples TRBV3-1 to TRBJ2-5; a weak D match, TRBD2 (5 bases). Trimming pared 2 bases from V and 2 bases from J, leaving 9 bases between. Germline V gives CDR1 LGHDT, CDR2 YNNKEL (reference sequence). The CDR3 runs 14 residues. DNA for the CDR3: TGTGCCAGCAGCCAACCTCCGGGGCAAGAGACCCAGTACTTC. The encoded protein is CASSQPPGQETQYF.